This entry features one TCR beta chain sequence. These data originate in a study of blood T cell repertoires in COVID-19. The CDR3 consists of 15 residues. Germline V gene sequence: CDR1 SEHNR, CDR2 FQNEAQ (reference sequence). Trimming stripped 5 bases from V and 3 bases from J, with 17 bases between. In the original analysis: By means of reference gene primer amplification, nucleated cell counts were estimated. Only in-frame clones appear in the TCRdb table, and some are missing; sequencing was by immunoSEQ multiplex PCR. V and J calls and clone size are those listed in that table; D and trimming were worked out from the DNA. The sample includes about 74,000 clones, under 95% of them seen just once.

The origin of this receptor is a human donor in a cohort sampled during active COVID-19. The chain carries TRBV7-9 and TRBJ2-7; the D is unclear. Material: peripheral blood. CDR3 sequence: CASSGQIWAGYEQYF. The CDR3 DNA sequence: TGTGCCAGCAGCGGCCAGATATGGGCCGGCTACGAGCAGTACTTC. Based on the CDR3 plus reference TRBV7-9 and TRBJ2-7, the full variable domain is DTGVSQNPRHKITKRGQNVTFRCDPISEHNRLYWYRQTLGQGPEFLTYFQNEAQLEKSRLLSDRFSAERPKGSFSTLEIQRTEQGDSAMYLCASSGQIWAGYEQYFGPGTRLTVT.